This record looks at one T cell receptor (beta chain) sequence and its context. Sequenced by immunoSEQ multiplex PCR; TCRdb stores in-frame clones only, minus some. The sample consists of 20,000 to 30,000 clones, 80% to 90% of them appearing once. This entry is derived from a study of preoperative IRX-2 immunotherapy in early breast cancer. The treatment is: preoperative locoregional IRX-2 cytokine immunotherapy. CDR1 and CDR2 (germline): MGHRA, YSYEKL. This CDR3 is 18 amino acids long. Trimming took off 0 bases at V and 1 base at J, with 19 bases between the two ends. The receptor was isolated from a human donor with breast cancer. This sequence joins TRBV4-1 and TRBJ2-7, with D perhaps given as TRBD1 or TRBD2 (5 bases each). The sequenced sample was tumor tissue, obtained after IRX-2 immunotherapy. CDR3 sequence: CASSQDLSYGTLSYEQYF. CDR3 in DNA: TGCGCCAGCAGCCAAGATCTAAGTTACGGGACGTTATCCTACGAGCAGTACTTC.